This T cell receptor beta chain was documented in a study of shared clonotypes between healthy human individuals. Clones were sequenced by immunoSEQ multiplex PCR, and TCRdb holds only the in-frame ones, with some missing. Of under 600,000 clones listed, about 79% were seen once; the top ten hold around an eighth. Germline V lookup: CDR1 KGHSH, CDR2 LQKENI. This CDR3 comprises 13 residues. V shed 6 bases and J shed 3 bases, with 11 bases lying between them. Sequenced: PBMCs. The rearrangement uses TRBV18 and TRBJ1-1; D is unclear. This TCR was recovered from a woman aged 35 to 49 in good health. Some clones in this sample may be carry-over from other donors' samples. CDR3 DNA: TGTGCCAGCTCGTCCGTTGTAGACACTGAAGCTTTCTTT. It yields the protein CASSSVVDTEAFF.